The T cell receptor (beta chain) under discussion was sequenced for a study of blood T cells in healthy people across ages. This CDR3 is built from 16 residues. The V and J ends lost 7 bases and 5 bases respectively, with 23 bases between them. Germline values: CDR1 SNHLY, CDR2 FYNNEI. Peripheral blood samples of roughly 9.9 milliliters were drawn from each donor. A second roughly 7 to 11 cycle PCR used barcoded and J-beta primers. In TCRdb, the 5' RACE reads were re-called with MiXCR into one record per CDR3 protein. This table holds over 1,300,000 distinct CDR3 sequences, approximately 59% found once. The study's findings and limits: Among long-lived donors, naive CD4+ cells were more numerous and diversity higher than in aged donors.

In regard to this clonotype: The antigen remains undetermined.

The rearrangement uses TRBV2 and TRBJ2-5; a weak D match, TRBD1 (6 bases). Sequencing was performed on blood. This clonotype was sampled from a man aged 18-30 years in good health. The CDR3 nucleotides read TGTGCCAGCAATCGGAGTCCGGGACAAGGCAGGGAGACCCAGTACTTC. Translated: CASNRSPGQGRETQYF.